The following is a T cell receptor beta chain sequence with its context. Its antigen remains undetermined. Within one base of it there is no much larger clone, and no base qualities were kept. The goal of deep resolution MiSeq sequencing was a depth between 1 in 1 million and 1 in 200,000 T cells, and coverage averaged 10x per clonotype. TCR beta libraries were generated with the immunoSEQ hsTCRB Kit. For the original study's pipeline: ImmunoSEQ Data Assistant and ImmunoSEQ Analyzer were used for data analysis, and V, D and J genes were assigned according to IMGT definitions. Clonality, which ranges from 0 to 1, was calculated by subtracting the normalized Shannon entropy of productive rearrangement frequencies from one. Public clonotype analysis was restricted to overrepresented clonotypes comprising at least 0.05% of each patient's repertoire. Thirteen age-matched healthy donor repertoires from immuneACCESS were used as controls for clonality. TCRdb obtained this table from immuneACCESS and retained in-frame rearrangements with V and J assigned. These tables miss some clones; where compared with another copy, unresolved V genes account for less than half of the shortfall, and the remainder is unexplained. V, J and clone size are those of that table, while D and trimming were read from the DNA. Within this sample are some 140,000 clones, with about 91% of them counted one time only. 11% of the sample lies in the top ten.

These data originate in a study of cytotoxic CD8 clonotypes in ibrutinib-treated CLL (dated by TCRdb to 2020 to 2022). Regarding the complete study: The cohort was composed of roughly ten relapsed/refractory and fewer than 16 treatment-naive patients; IGHV unmutated status was identified in 17 to 18 patients. Cryopreserved peripheral blood mononuclear cells were collected before treatment, at response, and at either disease progression or sustained remission. Responses were partial in some 24 patients and complete in 2; after median approximately 67 months follow-up, roughly 14 stayed in remission and roughly twelve progressed. On average, each sample had hundreds of thousands of productive templates and approximately 85,000 productive rearrangements. Longitudinal samples were obtainable from about 30% of the roughly 86 participants in the trial. Patients were still on ibrutinib when every remission and progressive disease sample was collected. Response samples were obtained after a median of around 11 months of treatment, with a range of roughly 6 to 40 months.

The time point label, as the study defines it: about a year on ibrutinib. For TCR beta library preparation, around 2 micrograms of genomic DNA were isolated from cryopreserved PBMCs. Longitudinal blood samples from CLL patients on ibrutinib monotherapy were analyzed using high-throughput TCR beta sequencing. The patients took part in an open-label, single-center phase 2 trial of ibrutinib monotherapy. Broader findings and caveats from the paper: Clonality increased at ibrutinib response, stayed stable in sustained remission, and fell back toward baseline at progression. At baseline, clonality was higher than in age-matched healthy donors and showed a strong correlation with circulating CD8+ T-cell counts. Sampling times were not matched between sustained-remission and progressing patients, and lymph node repertoires were not studied. Public clonotypes were rare and either contracted or stayed stable during treatment, and the rise in clonality at ibrutinib response reflected the expansion of private clonotypes.

From the cysteine through the phenylalanine, the CDR3 covers 14 amino acids. The CDR3 DNA has 42 bases and is translated from base 1. The germline V end is reduced by 3 bases and the J end by 8 bases; junction bases left unmatched: 7. Sequencing used PBMCs, obtained after 12 months of ibrutinib treatment. This chain is built from TRBV23-1 and TRBJ2-1, with 7 middle bases fitting TRBD1. TRBV23-1 belongs to the ORF category, with a function that is uncertain. The sequence came from a human donor with chronic lymphocytic leukemia. The CDR3 reads CASSHPTGSYEQFF. The DNA reads TGCGCCAGCAGTCATCCGACAGGGTCATATGAGCAGTTCTTC.